The following is a T cell receptor (beta chain) sequence with its context. Its target is unknown. This sample is part of a study of cytomegalovirus exposure and HLA in healthy donors. Overall study: Within the Caucasian-associated ancestry cluster were roughly 82% of the approximately 370 genotyped donors.

Germline lookup yields CDR1 DFQATT and CDR2 SNEGSKA (reference sequence). Trimming stripped 3 bases from V and 7 bases from J, with 7 bases between. The CDR3 totals 10 residues. Study-wide results and limits: Later analysis identified around 15,000 TCR beta sequences associated with HLA alleles, using a false discovery rate threshold of 0.05. An observed cluster of highly shared sequence variants was recorded as a likely sequencing artifact. It was reported that the classifier diagnosed cytomegalovirus status with high specificity and sensitivity in both the original and validation cohorts.

The PCR contained 60 Vbeta and 13 Jbeta primers. Using immunoSEQ multiplex PCR, the repertoire was profiled, and TCRdb retains in-frame clones only, with some absent. The sample lists under 200,000 clones, about 81% seen once, with over 1.2% in the top ten. The gene calls are TRBV20-1 and TRBJ2-7; D not resolved. This receptor was obtained from a girl aged 10-17 years in good health and CMV-seropositive. The sequencing sample was made of PBMCs. CDR3 DNA: TGCAGTGCTAGTCCGCGGGAGCAGTACTTC. This encodes CSASPREQYF.